These 27 T cell receptor beta chains were sequenced from one sample in a study of shared clonotypes between healthy human individuals. Libraries were prepared by immunoSEQ multiplex PCR; TCRdb keeps only in-frame clonotypes and omits some of them. Among about 2.5 million clones listed, around 92% were seen once. The source material was naive CD4+ T cells from PBMCs. The subset denotes: CD45RA+ positively selected. Receptors were obtained from a man in his late teens or twenties in good health. Some clones in this sample may be carry-over from other donors' samples.

The genes are TRBV28 and TRBJ2-1, with 10 bases lining up with TRBD2. Looked up from germline, CDR1 is MDHEN and CDR2 is SYDVKM. The CDR3 has 19 amino acids. V lost 4 bases to trimming and J lost 0 bases; unmatched junction nucleotides: 12. The CDR3 coding sequence is TGTGCCAGCAGTTCTCTCGGGGCTAGCGGGAGCCGCTCCTACAATGAGCAGTTCTTC. Protein sequence: CASSSLGASGSRSYNEQFF.

This clone was seen just once. The gene calls are TRBV29-1 and TRBJ2-5, with D unresolved. V was shortened by 4 bases and J by 1 base, with 7 bases between the two germline ends. Germline V gives CDR1 SQVTM, CDR2 ANQGSEA. The CDR3 is 12 residues long. The CDR3 here is CSVVLPQETQYF. The CDR3 coding sequence is TGCAGCGTTGTACTACCCCAAGAGACCCAGTACTTC.

The genes are TRBV7-9 and TRBJ1-2; D unclear. The length of the CDR3 is 15 residues. The ends were cut back, 3 bases at V and 1 base at J, with 12 bases in the middle. Germline V gene data show CDR1 as SEHNR and CDR2 as FQNEAQ (reference sequence). The CDR3 DNA reads as TGTGCCAGCAGCTTCAACGGGCCTCTTAACTATGGCTACACCTTC. Protein: CASSFNGPLNYGYTF.

As to this clone: The same CDR3 arises from other DNA sequences in this sample as well. The DNA for the CDR3 is TGTGCCAGCAGCTTAACTCGTTCCGAGACCCAGTACTTC. Its protein is CASSLTRSETQYF. The chain links TRBV7-8 to TRBJ2-5; the D is unclear. V lost 2 bases to trimming and J lost 5 bases, with 9 bases between them. This CDR3 contains 13 residues. Per the germline V gene, CDR1 is SGHVS and CDR2 is FQNEAQ. Full variable domain (rest looked up from reference TRBV7-8 and TRBJ2-5): GAGVSQSPRYKVAKRGQDVALRCDPISGHVSLFWYQQALGQGPEFLTYFQNEAQLDKSGLPSDRFFAERPEGSVSTLKIQRTQQEDSAVYLCASSLTRSETQYFGPGTRLLVL.

This chain's CDR3 is CASSPDRQGNEQFF. Here the CDR3 DNA reads TGTGCCAGCAGCCCCGACAGGCAAGGCAATGAGCAGTTCTTC. The genes are TRBV7-9 and TRBJ2-1; the D gene is possibly TRBD1 (6 bases). The V and J ends lost 5 bases and 6 bases respectively, with 14 bases between them. The CDR3 covers 14 residues. Germline CDR1 is SEHNR and CDR2 is FQNEAQ (reference sequence).

This chain links TRBV7-3 with TRBJ2-1; D unclear. The CDR3 is 13 residues long. CDR1 is SGHTA and CDR2 is FQGTGA in the germline V gene. V dropped 1 base and J dropped 8 bases, with 9 bases sitting between them. CDR3 bases: TGTGCCAGCAGCTTAAGGGTTGGGGATGAGCAGTTCTTC. Encoded protein: CASSLRVGDEQFF.

The V call is TRBV5-1, the J call TRBJ2-7; 9 bases line up with TRBD1. Germline trimming cut 3 bases from V and 5 bases from J; bases unmatched to any gene: 9. Germline V gene data show CDR1 as SGHRS and CDR2 as YFSETQ. The CDR3 totals 15 residues. For the CDR3, the DNA is TGCGCCAGCAGCTCTACGGGACAGGGTGCGGACGAGCAGTACTTC. Its translation is CASSSTGQGADEQYF. The variable domain in full, with the rest retrieved from reference TRBV5-1 and TRBJ2-7, is KAGVTQTPRYLIKTRGQQVTLSCSPISGHRSVSWYQQTPGQGLQFLFEYFSETQRNKGNFPGRFSGRQFSNSRSEMNVSTLELGDSALYLCASSSTGQGADEQYFGPGTRLTVT.

This clone was seen just once. CDR3 sequence reads: CASSKKDYGYTF. The CDR3 DNA reads TGCGCCAGCAGTAAGAAGGACTATGGCTACACCTTC. This chain links TRBV5-1 with TRBJ1-2, with D uncertain. CDR3 length: 12 residues. Per germline, CDR1 SGHRS and CDR2 YFSETQ. Trimming cost V 5 bases and J 3 bases, with 8 bases left between them.

This rearrangement joins TRBV5-1 to TRBJ2-1; the match to TRBD2 covers 7 bases. The CDR3 sequence is 16 residues long. With 2 bases clipped from V and 0 bases from J, the junction kept 5 bases outside the gene matches. Looked up from germline, CDR1 is SGHRS and CDR2 is YFSETQ. The CDR3 DNA sequence: TGCGCCAGCAGCTTTTTGGGCGGGAGCTCCTACAATGAGCAGTTCTTC. Translating gives CASSFLGGSSYNEQFF.

J is TRBJ2-2 and V is TRBV18, with D perhaps matching TRBD1 (6 bases). From germline, CDR1 is KGHSH and CDR2 LQKENI. The germline V and J ends were trimmed by 3 bases and 1 base, with 12 bases remaining between them. The CDR3 runs to 16 residues. The CDR3 spells CASSPVDSRNTGELFF. Here the CDR3 DNA reads TGTGCCAGCTCACCGGTGGACAGCAGGAACACCGGGGAGCTGTTTTTT.

The V call is TRBV4-2, the J call TRBJ2-2; D may be TRBD1 (5 bases). V shed 4 bases and J shed 1 base, with 13 bases lying between them. Germline CDR1 and CDR2: LGHNA and YNFKEQ. This CDR3 is 16 amino acids long. The chain's CDR3 is CASSPRDIRNTGELFF. CDR3 in DNA: TGTGCCAGCAGCCCCAGGGATATACGGAACACCGGGGAGCTGTTTTTT.

This rearrangement joins TRBV7-9 to TRBJ2-1; 14 positions agree with TRBD2. The V and J ends lost 5 bases and 8 bases, in that order; junction bases with no gene match: 8. The CDR3 contains 16 residues. The germline gives CDR1 SEHNR, CDR2 FQNEAQ (reference sequence). In DNA, the CDR3 is TGTGCCAGCAGCCCCTGGACTAGCGGGAGGCAGGATGAGCAGTTCTTC. Translating it yields CASSPWTSGRQDEQFF.

The rearrangement links TRBV9 to TRBJ2-3, with a tentative D call TRBD1 (6 bases). The V gene lost 4 bases and the J gene lost 0 bases, with 30 bases spanning the gap. The CDR3 length is 21 residues. Germline V gene sequence: CDR1 SGDLS, CDR2 YYNGEE. CDR3 sequence reads: CASSFRPGQQLSFASTDTQYF. CDR3 nucleotides: TGTGCCAGCAGCTTTCGGCCCGGACAGCAACTATCGTTTGCTAGCACAGATACGCAGTATTTT.

V and J are TRBV28 and TRBJ1-2; possible D gene TRBD1, 6 bases. V lost 6 bases and J 3 bases, leaving 14 bases between the germline ends. The CDR3 totals 14 residues. CDR1 is MDHEN, CDR2 SYDVKM, per germline. CDR3 protein: CASSPGQRDYGYTF. In DNA, the CDR3 is TGTGCCAGCAGCCCTGGACAGAGAGACTATGGCTACACCTTC.

This chain connects TRBV15 to TRBJ2-5, with 7 bases identical to TRBD1. Trimming cost V 1 base and J 4 bases; bases outside gene matches: 6. The CDR3 spans 15 residues. CDR1 is LNHNV, CDR2 YYDKDF, per germline (reference sequence). The CDR3 DNA follows: TGTGCCACCAGCAGAGGTGCCGGGACAGCAGAGACCCAGTACTTC. Translation gives CATSRGAGTAETQYF.

The rearrangement uses TRBV28 and TRBJ2-1; D possibly corresponds to TRBD2 (7 bases). The CDR3 sequence is 15 residues long. V lost 5 bases and J lost 7, with 18 bases in between. Germline V gene sequence: CDR1 MDHEN, CDR2 SYDVKM. CDR3 amino acids: CASSHGGGGTNEQFF. The CDR3 DNA reads as TGTGCCAGCAGTCATGGGGGGGGCGGTACAAATGAGCAGTTCTTC.

A remark on this clone: Other DNA sequences in the same sample also yield this CDR3. CDR3 bases: TGTGCCAGCTCACCCGGGAGTACTGAAGCTTTCTTT. It yields the protein CASSPGSTEAFF. This chain links TRBV18 with TRBJ1-1, with D hard to call. The V end lost 3 bases, the J end lost 5 bases, and 7 bases lay between the germline ends. The CDR3 covers 12 residues. CDR1 and CDR2 from the germline V gene are KGHSH and LQKENI.

The V call is TRBV6-1, the J call TRBJ2-7; D gene ambiguous. Germline V lookup: CDR1 MNHNS, CDR2 SASEGT. Trimming took off 4 bases at V and 0 bases at J, with 13 bases between the two ends. The CDR3 has 15 amino acids. CDR3 DNA sequence: TGTGCCAGCAGTGGACGGGCCCTGGTCTCCTACGAGCAGTACTTC. The encoded protein is CASSGRALVSYEQYF.

This clone was detected once. Other DNA sequences in the sample encode the same CDR3. The chain carries TRBV4-1 and TRBJ1-5, with D possibly TRBD1 on 6 matching bases. The V gene lost 3 bases and the J gene lost 2 bases, with 11 bases spanning the gap. This CDR3 region has 15 residues. Germline loops: CDR1 MGHRA, CDR2 YSYEKL. CDR3 bases: TGCGCCAGCAGCCAGGGGGGGGCAGGCAATCAGCCCCAGCATTTT. Protein product: CASSQGGAGNQPQHF.

The V and J genes are TRBV11-2 and TRBJ2-5; TRBD2 is a possible D gene (5 bases). Trimming stripped 5 bases from V and 1 base from J, with 17 bases between. CDR1 is SGHAT, CDR2 FQNNGV, per germline. CDR3 length equals 16 residues. The CDR3 DNA sequence: TGTGCCAGCAGCCGAGGGCCTCGAGGAGGCCAAGAGACCCAGTACTTC. Residues: CASSRGPRGGQETQYF.

The rearrangement uses TRBV10-2 and TRBJ2-3; possibly TRBD1 for D (6 bases). The CDR3 covers 14 residues. The V end lost 6 bases, the J end lost 1 base, and 11 bases lay between the germline ends. CDR1 is WSHSY and CDR2 is SAAADI in the germline V gene. The CDR3 spells CASSTRGRTDTQYF. Written as DNA, the CDR3 is TGCGCCAGCAGCACCAGGGGCCGCACAGATACGCAGTATTTT.

The chain employs TRBV10-3 and TRBJ1-1, with D maybe TRBD1 (5 bases). This CDR3 is built from 14 residues. Germline-derived CDR1 and CDR2 are ENHRY and SYGVKD. The germline V and J ends were trimmed by 3 bases and 6 bases, with 14 bases remaining between them. The CDR3 DNA is TGTGCCATCAGTGAACGGCAGGGAGTCGCTGAAGCTTTCTTT. Translated, it gives CAISERQGVAEAFF.

This clone appeared a single time. In the same sample, other DNA sequences code for this CDR3. The chain employs TRBV6-5 and TRBJ1-2; 7 nucleotides agree with TRBD1. CDR1 is MNHEY and CDR2 is SVGAGI in the germline V gene. With 3 bases clipped from V and 8 bases from J, the junction kept 6 bases outside the gene matches. This CDR3 is built from 13 residues. This CDR3 is CASSYRQGGGYTF. The CDR3 nucleotides are TGTGCCAGCAGTTATAGACAGGGCGGAGGCTACACCTTC.

The chain couples TRBV28 to TRBJ1-5, with D maybe TRBD1 (6 bases). This CDR3 spans 18 amino acids. Germline V CDR1 and CDR2: MDHEN, SYDVKM. Trimming stripped 5 bases from V and 0 bases from J, with 20 bases between. CDR3 nucleotide sequence: TGTGCCAGCAGTACCACGAGACAGGCCGGCTATAGCAATCAGCCCCAGCATTTT. This sequence encodes CASSTTRQAGYSNQPQHF.

The chain employs TRBV28 and TRBJ2-1, with D perhaps TRBD2 (6 bases). Trimming stripped 4 bases from V and 3 bases from J, with 13 bases between. CDR1 is MDHEN and CDR2 is SYDVKM in the germline V gene. This CDR3 spans 15 amino acids. This chain's CDR3 is CASSSDRTIYNEQFF. The CDR3 region has the DNA TGTGCCAGCAGTTCCGATAGGACTATCTACAATGAGCAGTTCTTC.

This clone was counted once. CDR3 sequence: CASSVTASNQPQHF. In DNA, the CDR3 is TGTGCCAGCAGTGTAACGGCCAGCAATCAGCCCCAGCATTTT. The chain links TRBV5-5 to TRBJ1-5; D is uncertain. The CDR3 length is 14 residues. The germline V gene has CDR1 SGHKS and CDR2 YYEKEE (reference sequence). V shed 5 bases and J shed 1 base, with 10 bases lying between them.

Comments on this clone: Other DNA sequences from this sample encode an identical CDR3 as well. This chain connects TRBV19 to TRBJ1-1; 9 bases line up with TRBD1. V trimming: 6 bases; J trimming: 1 base; junction bases outside the gene matches: 3. This CDR3 is built from 14 residues. Germline V CDR1 and CDR2: LNHDA, SQIVND (reference sequence). For the CDR3, the DNA is TGTGCCAGTAGCCGGGGACAGGGGAACACTGAAGCTTTCTTT. Its translation is CASSRGQGNTEAFF.